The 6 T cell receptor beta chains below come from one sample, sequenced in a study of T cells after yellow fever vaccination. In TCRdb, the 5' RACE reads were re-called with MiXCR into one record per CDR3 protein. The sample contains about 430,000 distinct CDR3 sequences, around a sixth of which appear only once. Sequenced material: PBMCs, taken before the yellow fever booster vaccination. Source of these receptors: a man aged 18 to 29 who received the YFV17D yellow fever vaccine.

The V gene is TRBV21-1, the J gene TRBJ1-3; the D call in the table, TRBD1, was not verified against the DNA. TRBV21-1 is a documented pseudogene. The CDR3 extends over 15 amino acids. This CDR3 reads CASTGQRSVGNTIYF. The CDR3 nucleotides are TGTGCCAGCACAGGACAGAGATCGGTTGGAAACACCATATATTTT.

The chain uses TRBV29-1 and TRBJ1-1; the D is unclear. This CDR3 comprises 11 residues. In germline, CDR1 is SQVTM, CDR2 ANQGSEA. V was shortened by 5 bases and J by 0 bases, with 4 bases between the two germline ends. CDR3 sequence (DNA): TGCAGCGTTAGGTTGAACACTGAAGCTTTCTTT. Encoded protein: CSVRLNTEAFF.

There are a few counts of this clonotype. CDR3 sequence reads: CSARRTSTGELFF. As DNA, the CDR3 is TGCAGTGCTAGACGTACAAGTACCGGGGAGCTGTTTTTT. This chain connects TRBV20-1 to TRBJ2-2; D gene uncertain. Trimming cost V 2 bases and J 5 bases, with 9 bases left between them. The germline CDR1 and CDR2 sequences are DFQATT and SNEGSKA (reference sequence). This CDR3 contains 13 residues.

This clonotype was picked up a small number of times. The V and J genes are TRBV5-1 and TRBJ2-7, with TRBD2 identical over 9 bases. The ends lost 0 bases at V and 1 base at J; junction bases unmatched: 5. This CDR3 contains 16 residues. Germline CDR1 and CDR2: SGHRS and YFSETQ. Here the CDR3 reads CASSLGLTSGSYEQYF. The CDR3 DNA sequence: TGCGCCAGCAGCTTGGGACTGACTAGCGGATCCTACGAGCAGTACTTC.

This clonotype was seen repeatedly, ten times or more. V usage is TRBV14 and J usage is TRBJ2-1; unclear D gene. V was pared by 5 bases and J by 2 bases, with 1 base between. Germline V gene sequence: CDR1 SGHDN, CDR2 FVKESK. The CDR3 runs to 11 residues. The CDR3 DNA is TGTGCCAGCAGCACCTACAATGAGCAGTTCTTC. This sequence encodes CASSTYNEQFF.

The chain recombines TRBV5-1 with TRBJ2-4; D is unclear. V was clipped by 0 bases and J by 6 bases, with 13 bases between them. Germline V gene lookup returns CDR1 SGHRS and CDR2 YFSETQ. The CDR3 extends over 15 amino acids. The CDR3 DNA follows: TGCGCCAGCAGCTTGGAAGCCAGCAACATAAACATTCAGTACTTC. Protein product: CASSLEASNINIQYF. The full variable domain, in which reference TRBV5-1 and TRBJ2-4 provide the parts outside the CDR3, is KAGVTQTPRYLIKTRGQQVTLSCSPISGHRSVSWYQQTPGQGLQFLFEYFSETQRNKGNFPGRFSGRQFSNSRSEMNVSTLELGDSALYLCASSLEASNINIQYFGAGTRLSVL.